This T cell receptor (beta chain) stems from a study of identical twins (dated by TCRdb to 2016 to 2017). Concerning the study at large: To test whether fetal clonotypes persist, this study deep-sequenced TCR alpha and beta repertoires from monozygotic twins, from unrelated adults of various ages, and from cord blood. To rule out contamination, replicate twin experiments were performed at different times with different library preparation protocols. Here is what the overall study found, with its caveats: In monozygotic twins, recombination models systematically underestimated out-of-frame TCR alpha sharing, but the models matched the sharing seen between unrelated individuals. Out-of-frame TCR alpha sequences shared between twins showed an excess of low generation-probability sequences compared with coincidental sharing between unrelated individuals. Excess twin sharing in beta out-of-frame sequences was weaker because fewer shared sequences lowered the signal-to-noise ratio. Fewer insertions were carried by abundant cord blood beta clonotypes; a weaker similar trend was observed in young adult naive repertoires, while no such trend was observed in memory repertoires. Zero-insertion analyses could be partly confounded by invariant T cells such as MAIT and iNKT, although diverse VJ usage argued against such confounding for most clonotypes. Conclusions relied on cross-sectional statistical analysis, since the same donors could not be followed over many years.

The method was 5' RACE. Sequencing relied on an Illumina HiSeq 2000. Template switching added a universal primer binding site, and the final cDNA carried a unique molecular identifier that allowed TCR cDNA molecules to be counted accurately. Specific primers in the conserved constant-segment region were used to synthesize first-strand cDNA for TCR alpha and beta chains. To control for contamination, every cDNA library was double barcoded, receiving both a SMART-Mk sample barcode and Illumina barcodes. TruSeq adapter sequences, together with Illumina sample barcodes, were added in two successive PCR steps. TCR alpha and beta cDNA libraries were sequenced on the Illumina HiSeq platform with custom primers. The authors' pipeline ran thus. Raw reads were processed with MiGEC to extract unique molecular identifiers, and MiXCR was used to determine CDR3 positions. Recombination models were inferred per individual with the repgenHMM and IGoR tools using an EM algorithm. The tcR package in R was used for shared clonotype analysis, with sharing normalized by the product of cloneset sizes. To study raw recombination without the effects of thymic and clonal selection, out-of-frame nonproductive sequences were analyzed. TCRdb's own reprocessing of the public reads used fastp at Q25 and MiXCR and kept productive beta chains. Records with the same CDR3 protein are collapsed into one entry carrying the most frequent genes and DNA. The V and J calls come from TCRdb's annotation, not from the publication. This sample holds nearly 650,000 distinct CDR3 sequences; 7% to 7.5% were observed only once. The ten largest clones take up 1.6% of the sample.

Every donor in the study was a healthy Caucasian. The twin cohort comprised three pairs of female monozygotic twins, all aged roughly 18 to 29 years. RNA for TCR libraries was isolated from peripheral blood mononuclear cells. The CDR3 covers 14 residues, taking in both the cysteine and the phenylalanine. Kept here is only the CDR3 DNA, which spans 42 bases and is read in frame from base 1. The germline V gene gives CDR1 as MNHEY and CDR2 as SVGAGI. V is reduced by 3 bases and J by 1 base, leaving a spacing of 7 bases between them. This clonotype has ten or more counts. Its recognized antigen is unknown. Per-nucleotide qualities are absent, and no much larger clonotype sits a single base away. The sample was also reused in another study, on yellow fever vaccine responses in identical twins. Looking at the second paper: The authors reported that the T cell response to vaccination in identical twins appeared partly convergent and partly personalized. Focusing on identical twins, the study followed the T cell clones that responded to the vaccine, and did so with precision.

This TCR came from a woman aged 18-29 years in good health. The sample was PBMCs. Rearrangement joined TRBV6-5 to TRBJ1-5; a tentative D call is TRBD1 (5 bases match). The CDR3 amino acid sequence is: CASSYDSSNQPQHF. The bases are TGTGCCAGCAGTTATGACAGCAGCAATCAGCCCCAGCATTTT.